What follows are 17 T cell receptor beta chains derived from one specimen sequenced in a study of cytomegalovirus exposure and HLA in healthy donors. Primers: 60 Vbeta forward and 13 Jbeta reverse. Some clones are missing from TCRdb's copy, which holds only in-frame ones; the method was immunoSEQ multiplex PCR. This sample has roughly 81,000 clones, with roughly 80% found just once. The sample taken for sequencing was PBMCs. These receptors were collected from a boy younger than 18 in good health and CMV-seronegative.

The chain employs TRBV7-8 and TRBJ1-5, with TRBD1 matching 10 bases. The CDR3 length is 15 residues. The germline gives CDR1 SGHVS, CDR2 FQNEAQ. J lost 4 bases, V lost 5 bases, and 5 bases had no gene match. Here the CDR3 DNA reads TGTGCCAGCAGCCCGACAGGGGGCAAGAATCAGCCCCAGCATTTT. Amino acids: CASSPTGGKNQPQHF.

The rearrangement uses TRBV5-6 and TRBJ2-1; 9 positions match TRBD2. Germline values: CDR1 SGHDT, CDR2 YYEEEE. The junction had 2 bases not matched to a gene; V was cut back by 2 bases and J by 5 bases. This CDR3 has 14 residues. CDR3 loop: CASSLAGGNNEQFF. CDR3 in DNA: TGTGCCAGCAGCTTAGCGGGAGGTAACAATGAGCAGTTCTTC.

The gene calls are TRBV14 and TRBJ2-7; 8 bases match TRBD2. Germline-derived CDR1 and CDR2 are SGHDN and FVKESK. The trim removed 1 base at V and 8 bases at J, leaving 10 bases unmatched. The CDR3 covers 15 residues. CDR3 in DNA: TGTGCCAGCAGCCAAGCCAGCGGGAGTAGTTCAAAGCAGTACTTC. Protein sequence: CASSQASGSSSKQYF.

Only one count was recorded for this clone. The chain combines TRBV7-2 with TRBJ1-2, with D maybe TRBD1 (6 bases). Between the trimmed V and J ends, which lost 4 bases and 4 bases, there was a span of 10 bases. The CDR3 sequence is 13 residues long. Germline V gene lookup returns CDR1 SGHTA and CDR2 FQGNSA. The CDR3 DNA sequence: TGTGCCAGCAGCTCAACAGGGAGCTATGGCTACACCTTC. It codes for CASSSTGSYGYTF.

V and J are TRBV6-5 and TRBJ2-1; a possible D gene is TRBD2 (6 bases). Looked up from germline, CDR1 is MNHEY and CDR2 is SVGAGI. This CDR3 is built from 13 residues. The V gene lost 5 bases and the J gene lost 4 bases, with 9 bases spanning the gap. CDR3 protein: CASSIGTYNEQFF. The CDR3 region has the DNA TGTGCCAGCAGTATCGGGACTTACAATGAGCAGTTCTTC.

This chain connects TRBV30 to TRBJ1-1, with 7 positions matching TRBD1. This CDR3 region has 13 residues. Germline assignment: CDR1 GTSNPN and CDR2 SVGIG (reference sequence). Trimming took 0 bases from V and 11 from J; bases not matched to a gene: 9. The CDR3: CAWSVRGPLKAFF. Here the CDR3 DNA reads TGTGCCTGGAGTGTGAGGGGGCCTTTGAAGGCTTTCTTT.

This clone has just a few counts. The chain joins TRBV29-1 to TRBJ2-3, with D perhaps TRBD2 (6 bases). The CDR3 is 13 residues long. The ends were cut back, 4 bases at V and 4 bases at J, with 12 bases in the middle. Germline CDR1 is SQVTM and CDR2 is ANQGSEA. The CDR3 spells CSVAGRFSDTQYF. CDR3 DNA: TGCAGCGTTGCAGGGAGGTTTTCAGATACGCAGTATTTT.

J is TRBJ2-3 and V is TRBV15, with 8 bases aligning to TRBD1. CDR3 size: 13 residues. Trimming took 8 bases from V and 5 from J; bases not matched to a gene: 6. CDR1 and CDR2 from the germline V gene are LNHNV and YYDKDF (reference sequence). This CDR3 is CATCLQGEDTQYF. The CDR3 bases are TGTGCCACCTGCCTACAGGGGGAAGATACGCAGTATTTT.

The rearrangement links TRBV21-1 to TRBJ2-6; TRBD1 is taken as the D call from the table, unchecked against the DNA. TRBV21-1 is a recognized pseudogene. This CDR3 has 16 amino acids. The CDR3 is CASSTIPGTGANVLTF. The CDR3 DNA reads TGTGCCAGCAGCACTATACCAGGGACTGGGGCCAACGTCCTGACTTTC.

J is TRBJ1-2 and V is TRBV5-1; D remains unclear. The CDR3 sequence is 14 residues long. The germline V and J ends were trimmed by 4 bases and 2 bases, with 12 bases remaining between them. Germline CDR1 and CDR2: SGHRS and YFSETQ. CDR3 residues: CASSPEQMNYGYTF. For the CDR3, the DNA is TGCGCCAGCAGCCCAGAACAGATGAACTATGGCTACACCTTC.

This CDR3 is CSVMGLAASSYNEQFF. In DNA, the CDR3 is TGCAGCGTTATGGGACTAGCGGCCTCCTCCTACAATGAGCAGTTCTTC. The chain couples TRBV29-1 to TRBJ2-1; 11 bases align to TRBD2. The CDR3 runs 16 residues. Germline CDR1 is SQVTM and CDR2 is ANQGSEA. Germline trimming cut 5 bases from V and 0 bases from J; bases unmatched to any gene: 6.

This clone was detected once. J is TRBJ2-1 and V is TRBV9, with 8 bases matching TRBD2. V lost 3 bases, J lost 0 bases, and 11 bases stayed unmatched. The CDR3 totals 18 residues. Germline V gene sequence: CDR1 SGDLS, CDR2 YYNGEE. The CDR3 DNA is TGTGCCAGCAGCGCCCGGGTGGGAGGGACTAGCTCCTACAATGAGCAGTTCTTC. This translates into CASSARVGGTSSYNEQFF.

The rearrangement uses TRBV5-1 and TRBJ1-5; D not certain. This CDR3 region has 17 residues. Germline V lookup: CDR1 SGHRS, CDR2 YFSETQ. The V and J ends lost 0 bases and 3 bases respectively, with 16 bases between them. In DNA, the CDR3 is TGCGCCAGCAGCTTGGACCCCCCCGAGGGCTCCAATCAGCCCCAGCATTTT. Encoded protein: CASSLDPPEGSNQPQHF.

The J gene is TRBJ2-1, the V gene TRBV11-2; a weak D match, TRBD2 (6 bases). The CDR3 runs to 18 residues. The V and J ends lost 2 bases and 0 bases respectively, with 17 bases between them. Per germline, CDR1 SGHAT and CDR2 FQNNGV. Written as DNA, the CDR3 is TGTGCCAGCAGCTTATCTGAACACGGAGGGAGCTCCTACAATGAGCAGTTCTTC. This encodes CASSLSEHGGSSYNEQFF.

V and J are TRBV19 and TRBJ2-7, with 8 positions matching TRBD1. The CDR3 totals 13 residues. Germline CDR1 reads LNHDA; CDR2 reads SQIVND (reference sequence). V dropped 11 bases and J dropped 0; count of bases not matched to a gene: 6. This chain's CDR3 is CAVGQGLSYEQYF. CDR3 coding DNA: TGTGCCGTCGGACAGGGCCTCTCCTACGAGCAGTACTTC. The full variable domain, with the rest looked up from reference TRBV19 and TRBJ2-7, is DGGITQSPKYLFRKEGQNVTLSCEQNLNHDAMYWYRQDPGQGLRLIYYSQIVNDFQKGDIAEGYSVSREKKESFPLTVTSAQKNPTAFYLCAVGQGLSYEQYFGPGTRLTVT.

For this clone: Other DNA sequences of this sample code for an identical CDR3. V gene TRBV6-5 combines with J gene TRBJ1-2; TRBD1 matches at 11 bases. CDR3 size: 16 residues. Germline V gene data show CDR1 as MNHEY and CDR2 as SVGAGI. V lost 2 bases, J lost 2 bases, and 4 bases stayed unmatched. CDR3 residues: CASSYAGTGGNYGYTF. CDR3 nucleotide sequence: TGTGCCAGCAGTTACGCCGGGACAGGGGGGAACTATGGCTACACCTTC.

This chain connects TRBV11-3 to TRBJ2-5, with D uncertain. Germline V gene lookup returns CDR1 SGHNT and CDR2 YENEEA. V was clipped by 5 bases and J by 5 bases, with 9 bases between them. The CDR3 loop spans 12 amino acids. DNA of the CDR3: TGTGCCAGCAGCCGAACCCAGGAGACCCAGTACTTC. Translating gives CASSRTQETQYF.